The entry that follows covers one TCR beta chain sequence. What antigen it recognizes has not been identified. No much larger clonotype is one base removed from it; base qualities were not supplied. The sample comes from a study of cytomegalovirus exposure and HLA in healthy donors (dated by TCRdb to about 2017). With respect to the entire study: An earlier analysis of 587 of the donors reported approximately 290 Gb of sequence data and some 100 million unique TCR beta sequences from about 179 million T cells. An early release that covered several hundred HLA-typed donors contained about 300 gigabases of sequencing data and tens of millions of unique TCR sequences. Among about 410 genotyped donors of the cohort, an average of about 240,000 unique TCR beta nucleotide sequences was sequenced per donor, of which approximately 19% were non-productive. The genetic ancestry cluster associated with self-reported Caucasian donors included around 76% of the roughly 410 genotyped donors. A later analysis re-analyzed previously published TCR beta repertoires from 600 to 850 donors and added high-resolution HLA genotyping to study TCR occurrence patterns. In the later analysis, no new phenotypic data were used to find candidate immune exposures; instead, reliance was placed on TCR beta sequences and their occurrence across donors. All discovery cohort repertoires had been generated on a single sequencing platform. Four or five DR-DQ haplotypes were handled as single units for association and clustering, since linkage in the cohort was strong. Along with the approximately 670-subject first cohort, a separate validation cohort of some 130 different subjects was used. The study profiled the T cell repertoires of hundreds of subjects by immunosequencing and related them to cytomegalovirus serostatus. Donor age, sex, ethnicity and CMV serostatus were compiled alongside the repertoire data. The study aimed to test whether signatures of past pathogen exposure could be identified by cataloging public T cell receptors. To predict cytomegalovirus infection status, the study brought together high-throughput TCR immunosequencing, statistical association of individual TCRs with disease status, and machine learning. HLA typing covered class I and class II loci at four-digit resolution. To decide whether each TCR beta V gene segment behaved as functional or pseudogenic, an earlier analysis of over 500 of the donors relied on high-throughput TCR beta sequencing. A later genetic analysis used genome-wide SNP genotypes for about three fifths of the 666 donors, treating that subset as a discovery cohort. Typing coverage varied by locus: roughly 620-640 donors for A, B, C, DRB1 and DQB1; approximately 560 for DQA1; approximately 570 for DPA1; 450 to 480 for DPB1. General study outcomes and caveats: Broadly in line with IMGT annotations, most TCR beta V segments showed up in productive rearrangements about 87% or about 30% of the time in an earlier analysis of around 600 of the donors. Most TCR sequences were observed very rarely across donors, whereas some public TCRs were present in many individuals. A further reported finding was that TCR beta sequences accurately predicted the HLA-A and HLA-B alleles for most subjects in the first cohort. In a later analysis, several top co-occurrence clusters were reported to appear linked to parvovirus B19, influenza, CMV and Epstein-Barr virus. The earlier analysis of some 540 of the donors excluded 15 to 20 rarely observed V segments, including chromosome 9 orphons, because counts were too low. HLA typing was unavailable for some donors at each locus, so association tests used only the typed subset. CMV serostatus was the only immune exposure information available for the cohort. When HLA alleles, especially DR and DQ, strongly co-occurred, attributing TCR associations to individual alleles was difficult. Only TCR beta chains were sequenced in this cohort, and the absence of alpha or paired-chain data limited detectable features. In a later analysis, TCR association rates were found to vary across HLA loci, with the most associated TCRs seen for DRB1 alleles and the fewest for HLA-C alleles. Correlated functional status among segregating V segments might be attributable to linkage disequilibrium, but an unknown experimental factor could not be ruled out. Most CMV-associated TCR beta chains appeared to be HLA-restricted in a later analysis, and the HLA associations seemed to be driven largely by CMV exposure. According to the authors, the approach could potentially be generalized to other disease states and immunological phenotypes. In a later analysis, HLA-associated TCR beta chains were found to be more clonally expanded and to have lower generation probabilities than equally common non-associated chains. The 87-base-pair reads could not distinguish some IMGT-functional V segments, including TRBV6-2 and TRBV6-3, so those segments were excluded. In vitro tests confirmed that a few of the cytomegalovirus-associated TCR beta chains recognize cytomegalovirus antigens. V-gene and J-gene trimming of TCR beta chains was associated with a missense DCLRE1C variant in a later genetic analysis, and the association was replicated in an independent cohort. Cytomegalovirus status was reported to be diagnosed by the classifier with high specificity and sensitivity in both the original and validation cohorts. The sequencing pipeline was judged likely to have produced a cluster of highly shared sequence variants as a technical artifact. In a later analysis, 15,000 to 20,000 TCR beta sequences were associated with specific HLA alleles at a false discovery rate of 0.05. In the study, about 150 TCR beta chains were listed as associated with cytomegalovirus. In a later genetic analysis, fewer N-insertions in productive TCRs were reported among donors in an Asian-associated ancestry cluster than the roughly 700-donor mean. The presence/absence analyses assumed that sequencing depth was roughly uniform across donors, and that assumption may not be true.

The cohort consisted of approximately 670 healthy bone marrow donors. Cohort members were all nominally healthy when sampled, although unrecorded immune exposures were likely present. The donor was CMV seronegative and belonged to the group of around 350 seronegative cohort members. A peripheral blood sample was provided by each donor, and peripheral blood mononuclear cells were used for TCR beta sequencing. The Qiagen DNeasy Blood Extraction Kit was used to extract genomic DNA from the blood cell samples. The CDR3 spans 14 residues, from the cysteine through the phenylalanine. The read is trimmed to its CDR3 DNA, 42 bases read in frame from base 1. A distance of 16 bases separates the germline ends of V and J, which lose 5 bases and 6 bases respectively. CDR1 is given as MRHNA and CDR2 as SNTAGT, both from the germline V gene. Libraries were constructed by the immunoSEQ multiplex PCR assay. For the multiplex PCR, a mixture combining 60 forward primers for TCR Vbeta segments and 13 reverse primers for TCR Jbeta segments was used. The CDR3 region of rearranged TCR beta genes was amplified from genomic DNA with a multiplex PCR assay. On the Illumina HiSeq System, the amplified TCR beta libraries were sequenced as 87-base-pair reads. The published analysis was carried out like this. Across the 500 to 700 repertoires, a later analysis counted roughly 84 million unique TCR beta chains, around 11 million of which were shared by at least two donors. A nearest-neighbor algorithm error-corrected the raw reads and collapsed the reads into unique sequences, merging closely related sequences to remove PCR and sequencing errors. Alignment of CDR3 sequences to IMGT reference sequences was used to assign V, D and J gene segments. For a sequence to be retained, a match of at least six nucleotides was required to both a V gene segment and a J gene segment. A rearrangement was called productive if the CDR3 had no stop codons and remained in frame with V and J, and every other rearrangement was called non-productive. CDR3 was defined by IMGT convention, running from the second conserved V-encoded cysteine to the conserved J-encoded phenylalanine. Sequences without an unambiguous match to a single V gene segment were excluded from the earlier analysis of over 500 of the donors. An earlier analysis of 587 of the donors called V segments functional above 56.7% productive rearrangements and segregating when the between-donor standard deviation exceeded 5%. To diagnose cytomegalovirus status from the catalog of TCR beta chain sequences, a statistical classification framework was built. A later analysis assigned V and J genes by comparing TCR nucleotide sequences with IMGT/GENE-DB human TR gene sequences. A later analysis assigned CDR3 sequences and most-parsimonious VDJ recombination scenarios with the TCRdist pipeline. In a later analysis, each TCR beta chain was defined by its CDR3 amino acid sequence together with its V-gene family, and reads without a unique V-gene family were excluded. As a way to deal with suspected cross-contamination and a sequencing artifact, a later analysis dropped roughly 600 nucleotide sequences that were highly shared and had low generation probability. In a later analysis, a clonal expansion index for each public chain was calculated from normalized within-repertoire ranks of inferred template counts. In a later analysis, generation probabilities were computed using a VDJ recombination model fitted to out-of-frame rearrangements, and the results were checked against IGoR. Hypergeometric tests were used in a later analysis to score TCR-TCR, TCR-HLA and TCR-CMV co-occurrence, with a repertoire-size bias correction applied to the TCR pairs. A later analysis estimated false discovery rates by permuting HLA or CMV assignments 20 times. In a later analysis, co-occurring TCRs were grouped using DBSCAN, and TCRdist sequence similarity was added for clustering within HLA-allele-positive subsets. Repertoires with fewer than 30,000 or more than 120,000 public chains were left out of co-occurrence clustering, as were several repertoires with anomalous nucleotide sharing. The table comes from immuneACCESS by way of TCRdb, which keeps in-frame sequences with V and J called. Part of the clones is missing from these tables; in studies checked, under half for an unresolved V gene and the rest for unknown reasons. The V and J calls and clone size come from that table; D and trimming were worked out from the DNA. The sample contains about 130,000 clones, over 70% of them found a single time. Around 2% of the sample comes from the top ten.

This clonotype was sampled from a woman between 35 and 50 years old in good health and CMV-seronegative. Source material: PBMCs. The sequence is built from TRBV6-4 and TRBJ1-2, and perhaps TRBD1 as D gene, on 5 matching bases. The CDR3 reads CASSPTVSSHGYTF. The nucleotides read TGTGCCAGCAGTCCGACAGTTTCGAGCCATGGCTACACCTTC.